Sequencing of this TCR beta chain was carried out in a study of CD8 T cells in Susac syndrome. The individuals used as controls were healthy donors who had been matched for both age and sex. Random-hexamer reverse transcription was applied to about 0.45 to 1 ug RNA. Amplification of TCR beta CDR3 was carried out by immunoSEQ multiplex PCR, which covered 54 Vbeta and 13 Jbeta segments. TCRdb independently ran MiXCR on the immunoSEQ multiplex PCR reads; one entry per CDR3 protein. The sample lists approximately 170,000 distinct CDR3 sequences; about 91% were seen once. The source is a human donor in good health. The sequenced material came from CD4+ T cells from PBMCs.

The CDR3 DNA follows: TGTGCCAGCAGCTTGGCACTAGCGGGGTTCCAAGAGACCCAGTACTTC. This translates into CASSLALAGFQETQYF. The chain carries TRBV5-6 and TRBJ2-5; 10 bases are a match to TRBD2. Germline V gene lookup returns CDR1 SGHDT and CDR2 YYEEEE. The CDR3 runs to 16 residues. V was pared by 0 bases and J by 1 base, with 3 bases of the junction left unmatched.